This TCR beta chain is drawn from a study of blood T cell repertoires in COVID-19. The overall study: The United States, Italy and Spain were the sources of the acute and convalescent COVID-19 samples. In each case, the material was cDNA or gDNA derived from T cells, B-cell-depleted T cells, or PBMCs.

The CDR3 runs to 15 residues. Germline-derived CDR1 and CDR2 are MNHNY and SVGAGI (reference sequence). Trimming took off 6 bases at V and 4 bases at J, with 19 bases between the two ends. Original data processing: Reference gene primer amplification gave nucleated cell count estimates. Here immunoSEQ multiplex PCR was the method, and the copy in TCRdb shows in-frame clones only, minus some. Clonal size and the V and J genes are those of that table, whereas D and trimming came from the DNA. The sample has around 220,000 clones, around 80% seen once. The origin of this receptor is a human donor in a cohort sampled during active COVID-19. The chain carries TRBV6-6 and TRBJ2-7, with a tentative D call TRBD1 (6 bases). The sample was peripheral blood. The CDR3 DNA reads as TGTGCCAGCAGCTTACTCGGACGGACAGCGTACGAGCAGTACTTC. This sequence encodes CASSLLGRTAYEQYF.